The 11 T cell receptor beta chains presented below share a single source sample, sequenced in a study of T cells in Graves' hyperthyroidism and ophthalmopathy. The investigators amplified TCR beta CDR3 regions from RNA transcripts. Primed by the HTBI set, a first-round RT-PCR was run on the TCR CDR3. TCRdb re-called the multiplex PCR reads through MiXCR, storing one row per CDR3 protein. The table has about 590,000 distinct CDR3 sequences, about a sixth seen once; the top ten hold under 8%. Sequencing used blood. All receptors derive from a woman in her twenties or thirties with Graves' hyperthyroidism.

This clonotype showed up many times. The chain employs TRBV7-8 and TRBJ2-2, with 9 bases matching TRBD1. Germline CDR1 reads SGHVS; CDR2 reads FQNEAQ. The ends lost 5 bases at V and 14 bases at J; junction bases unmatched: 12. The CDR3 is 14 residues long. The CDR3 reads CASSPLGQGRGLFF. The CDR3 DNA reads TGTGCCAGCAGCCCCCTCGGACAGGGGAGGGGACTGTTTTTT.

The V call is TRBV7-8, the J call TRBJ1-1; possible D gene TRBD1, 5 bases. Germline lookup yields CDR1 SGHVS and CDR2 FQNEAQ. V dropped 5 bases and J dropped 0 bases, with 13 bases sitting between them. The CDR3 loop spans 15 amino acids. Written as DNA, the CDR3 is TGTGCCAGCAGCAAACCAAGGGGCATGAACACTGAAGCTTTCTTT. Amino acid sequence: CASSKPRGMNTEAFF.

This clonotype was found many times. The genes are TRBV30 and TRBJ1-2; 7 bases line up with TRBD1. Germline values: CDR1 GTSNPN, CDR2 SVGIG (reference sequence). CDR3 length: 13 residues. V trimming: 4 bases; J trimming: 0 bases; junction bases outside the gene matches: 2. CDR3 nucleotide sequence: TGTGCCTGGACGACAGGGTCTAACTATGGCTACACCTTC. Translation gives CAWTTGSNYGYTF.

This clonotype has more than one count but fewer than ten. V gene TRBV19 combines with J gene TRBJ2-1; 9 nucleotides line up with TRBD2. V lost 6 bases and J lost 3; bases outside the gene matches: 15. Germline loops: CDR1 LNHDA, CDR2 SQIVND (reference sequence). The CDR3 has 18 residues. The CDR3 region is CASRTLAGATSSYNEQFF. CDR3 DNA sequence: TGTGCCAGTAGAACCTTAGCGGGAGCCACCTCCAGCTACAATGAGCAGTTCTTC.

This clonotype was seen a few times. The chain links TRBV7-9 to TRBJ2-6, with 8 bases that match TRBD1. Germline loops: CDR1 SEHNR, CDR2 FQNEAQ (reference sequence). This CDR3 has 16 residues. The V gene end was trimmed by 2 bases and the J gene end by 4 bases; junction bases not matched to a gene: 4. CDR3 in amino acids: CASSLQGARGANVLTF. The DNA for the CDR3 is TGTGCCAGCAGCTTACAGGGGGCGCGCGGGGCCAACGTCCTGACTTTC.

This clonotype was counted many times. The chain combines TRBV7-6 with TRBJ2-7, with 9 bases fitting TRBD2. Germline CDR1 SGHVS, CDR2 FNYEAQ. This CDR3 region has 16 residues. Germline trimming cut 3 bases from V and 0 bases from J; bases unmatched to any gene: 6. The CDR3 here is CASSLVAGDSSYEQYF. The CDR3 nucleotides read TGTGCCAGCAGCTTGGTAGCGGGGGACAGCTCCTACGAGCAGTACTTC.

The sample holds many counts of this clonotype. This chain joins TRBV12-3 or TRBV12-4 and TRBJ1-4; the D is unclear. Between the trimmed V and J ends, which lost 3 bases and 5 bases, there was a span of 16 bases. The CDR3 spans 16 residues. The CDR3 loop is CASSLGLFDGNEKLFF. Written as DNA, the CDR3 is TGTGCCAGCAGTTTGGGATTGTTCGACGGCAATGAAAAACTGTTTTTT.

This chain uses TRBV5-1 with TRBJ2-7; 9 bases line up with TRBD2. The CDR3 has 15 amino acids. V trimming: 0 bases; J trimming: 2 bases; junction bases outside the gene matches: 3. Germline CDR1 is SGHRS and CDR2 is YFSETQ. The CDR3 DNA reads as TGCGCCAGCAGCTTGGATAGCGGGAGCGCCTACGAGCAGTACTTC. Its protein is CASSLDSGSAYEQYF.

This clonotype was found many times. In nucleotides, the CDR3 is TGTGCCAGCAGCTTAGACGTAGCGGGAGTTAATGAGCAGTTCTTC. The encoded protein is CASSLDVAGVNEQFF. The V call is TRBV7-2, the J call TRBJ2-1, with 9 bases identical to TRBD2. J was trimmed by 7 bases and V by 1 base; bases with no gene match: 5. Germline V gives CDR1 SGHTA, CDR2 FQGNSA. The CDR3 length is 15 residues.

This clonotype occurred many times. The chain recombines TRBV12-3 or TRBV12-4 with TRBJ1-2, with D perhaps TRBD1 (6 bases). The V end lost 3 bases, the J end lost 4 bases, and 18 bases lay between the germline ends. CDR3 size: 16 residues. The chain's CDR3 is CASSFAVQGRGYGYTF. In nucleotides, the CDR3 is TGTGCCAGCAGTTTTGCCGTGCAGGGCAGGGGCTATGGCTACACCTTC.

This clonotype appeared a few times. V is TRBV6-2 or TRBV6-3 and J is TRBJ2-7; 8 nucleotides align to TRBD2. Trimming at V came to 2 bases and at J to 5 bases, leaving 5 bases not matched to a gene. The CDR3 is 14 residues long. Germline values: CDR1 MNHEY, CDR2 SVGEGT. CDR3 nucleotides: TGTGCCAGCAGTTACCGAGCGGGAGTTGACGAGCAGTACTTC. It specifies CASSYRAGVDEQYF.